Below, one T cell receptor beta chain is given with its context. Antigen: not known. cDNA molecules carried unique molecular identifiers, and template switching added a universal primer site. One entry per CDR3 protein, called by TCRdb with MiXCR from the 5' RACE reads. The table has a few hundred thousand distinct CDR3 sequences, over 8.5% seen once. This sample is drawn from a study of identical twins. The study, taken as a whole, reports: The models gave estimates that fell short of the out-of-frame TCR alpha sharing seen in monozygotic twins. While abundant cord blood beta clonotypes carried fewer insertions, memory repertoires showed no such pattern.

This CDR3 contains 14 residues. Unmatched junction bases numbered 7, after V lost 5 bases and J lost 3 bases. Germline V CDR1 and CDR2: GTSNPN, SVGIG (reference sequence). These data also featured in a second study, about yellow fever vaccine responses in identical twins.

The material sequenced was PBMCs. The clonotype originates from a woman aged 18-35 years in good health. The chain combines TRBV30 with TRBJ2-7; TRBD2 agrees at 10 bases. The CDR3 region has the DNA TGTGCCTGGGCTTATGGACTAGCGGACTACGAGCAGTACTTC. It codes for CAWAYGLADYEQYF.